This is a list of T cell receptor beta chains from one sample in a study of beta chain features in type 1 diabetes. Sequencing used immunoSEQ multiplex PCR; TCRdb keeps in-frame clones, though not all of them. The data show 970,000 or so clones, 17% seen once. Sequencing was performed on naive CD4+ T cells from blood. All receptors derive from a woman between 18 and 30 years old in good health. Each CDR3 is given with its conserved first and last residue. The size of a clone is reported for some rows only, either as once, few or many, or as a class for expanded clones.

CDR3 protein | clone size | J gene | V gene
CASSLGQGIGETQYF | few | TRBJ2-5 | TRBV7-9
CASSQVQNYEQYF | . | TRBJ2-7 | TRBV4-3
CASSVTGRGNNEQFF | few | TRBJ2-1 | TRBV9
CASSRTGAYEQYF | . | TRBJ2-7 | TRBV6-5
CASSGDRGGYTF | . | TRBJ1-2 | TRBV2
CASSTGPNLSYNEQFF | . | TRBJ2-1 | TRBV5-1
CASSPSGGDTDTQYF | . | TRBJ2-3 | TRBV27
CASSAMGVGYTF | . | TRBJ1-2 | TRBV2
CASSQNLPGQGYNEQFF | few | TRBJ2-1 | TRBV14
CASSQAHGPGDEKLFF | . | TRBJ1-4 | TRBV5-4
CASSEGGLVEETQYF | few | TRBJ2-5 | TRBV9
CAISLDRYQETQYF | few | TRBJ2-5 | TRBV10-3
CASSPGTGGDQPQHF | . | TRBJ1-5 | TRBV18
CASSQTRMETQYF | few | TRBJ2-5 | TRBV19
CASSTGGYSGNTIYF | . | TRBJ1-3 | TRBV18
CASSHFEGPKDTQYF | . | TRBJ2-3 | TRBV14
CASRSLGNTGELFF | few | TRBJ2-2 | TRBV7-2
CASSRLAGGTPSYEQYF | few | TRBJ2-7 | TRBV4-3
CASSKQGGETQYF | few | TRBJ2-5 | TRBV7-3
CASIQTGKNTEAFF | few | TRBJ1-1 | TRBV19
CTSSLLRYEQYF | few | TRBJ2-7 | TRBV28
CATLRQSYGYTF | . | TRBJ1-2 | TRBV6-5
CASSVDRGAYEQYF | . | TRBJ2-7 | TRBV9
CASSDVNPQAQYF | few | TRBJ2-7 | TRBV19
CASSLAYSLSNTGELFF | few | TRBJ2-2 | TRBV7-2
CASSFVGRDYEQYF | . | TRBJ2-7 | TRBV5-6
CASSWGQNTEAFF | . | TRBJ1-1 | TRBV4-3
CASSQVGQNTGELFF | . | TRBJ2-2 | TRBV4-2
CASSPIQGANTEAFF | . | TRBJ1-1 | TRBV5-1
CASSLRAGGSYEQYF | few | TRBJ2-7 | TRBV5-6
CASSPQGQPNEKLFF | few | TRBJ1-4 | TRBV18
CASSFGLAGAYSEQFF | . | TRBJ2-1 | TRBV7-3
CATSRDRLGTDSGANVLTF | . | TRBJ2-6 | TRBV15
CASSLVTLAGPTDTQYF | . | TRBJ2-3 | TRBV4-2
CASSLGTPNQETQYF | . | TRBJ2-5 | TRBV5-4
CASSFGGSRREQYF | . | TRBJ2-7 | TRBV5-1
CSVATGGFARGNTIYF | . | TRBJ1-3 | TRBV29-1
CATSRDSGDYGYTF | few | TRBJ1-2 | TRBV15
CASSQAGKLNYGYTF | . | TRBJ1-2 | TRBV5-4
CSVENVLRGYTF | few | TRBJ1-2 | TRBV29-1
CASSDPRGLETQYF | . | TRBJ2-5 | TRBV25-1
CASSPGDGRGQGNTIYF | . | TRBJ1-3 | TRBV7-9
CASSSRESYGYTF | . | TRBJ1-2 | TRBV5-6
CASSSGTSGGYEQYF | few | TRBJ2-7 | TRBV5-1
CASSSLGQGGAPKKRLAFF | . | TRBJ1-1 | TRBV27
CASSLGVAGAQETQYF | few | TRBJ2-5 | TRBV5-4
CSVDSGRAGGEQFF | . | TRBJ2-1 | TRBV29-1
CASSFGVSGNTIYF | . | TRBJ1-3 | TRBV5-6
CASSTYSGSYNEQFF | . | TRBJ2-1 | TRBV5-1
CASRVREPNNTGELFF | few | TRBJ2-2 | TRBV7-9
CASTSSGLIETQYF | . | TRBJ2-5 | TRBV7-2
CSVDKGFGDETQYF | . | TRBJ2-5 | TRBV29-1
CASSFSNSLSGANVLTF | few | TRBJ2-6 | TRBV7-3